The T cell receptor (beta chain) described here comes from a study of shared clonotypes between healthy human individuals (dated by TCRdb to 2018 to 2021). Broadly, across the study: A few men and a couple of women, aged 18 to 49 years, made up the cohort. For each donor, CD4 naive and CD4 memory were each given three plates, CD8 naive was given two plates, and CD8 memory was given one plate. To estimate repertoire size and how much clonotype sharing occurs between individuals, the study deeply sequenced the blood TCR repertoires of several healthy adults. Per donor, leukapheresis produced somewhere between about 0.94 and 9.5 billion PBMCs. Libraries were prepared and TCR repertoires were sequenced by different laboratories using diverse techniques, in order to increase sequencing depth and limit assay-specific biases. Findings and caveats that apply to the study as a whole: Sampling was limited to blood, and TCR repertoires in tissue likely differ from TCR repertoires in blood. The genetic and exposure-history diversity represented was limited by the small number of donors. Even with the large sequencing depth, rarefaction of the sorted-subset datasets indicated that sequencing was incomplete. When a handful of donors were compared, the shared fraction of clonotypes was around 5% for naive CD4, around 3.5% for naive CD8, roughly 2.5% for memory CD4, and under 0.5% for memory CD8. Larger estimated clonotype richness was generally found for naive subsets than for memory subsets. Higher generation probabilities were observed for clonotypes shared by all four sorted-subset donors than for non-shared clonotypes. Based on pairwise subsampling, the degree of clonotype sharing among donors was expected to be affected by sequencing depth.

Note on this clone: Its antigen is not yet known. No per-base quality is available; no much larger clone lies one base away.

TCR CDR3 regions were amplified from genomic DNA by multiplex PCR using the deep immunoSEQ assay. Genomic DNA extracted from each cell subset was distributed evenly over all wells of several immunoSEQ 96-well plates, and each plate served as one replicate. For sorted subsets, 150 to 200 ng genomic DNA, equal to 25,000 to 35,000 T cell genomes, was loaded into each replicate PCR. Purified libraries were measured with a Qubit 3.0 fluorometer, size-checked on a Bioanalyzer 2100, and measured again with the KAPA Library Quantification kit. Every immunoSEQ 96-well plate was sequenced on a separate single-read 150-cycle Illumina NextSeq 550 flow cell. In the original analysis: The immunoSEQ output contained only junctional sequences without quality scores, so filtering could not match that applied to full-length reads. To assign V/J genes and CDR3, sequences were annotated against IMGT germline references using PyIR, a Python wrapper for IgBLAST v1.9. Reads were removed for weak V/J assignments (E-value above 1e-6), missing CDR3, stop codons, out-of-frame junctions, or ambiguous translated residues. V3J clonotypes were defined as sequences sharing the same inferred V gene, J gene, and CDR3 amino acid sequence. To compute the percentage overlap between repertoires, the number of shared unique clonotypes was divided by the size of the smaller repertoire. Repertoire richness was assessed with RTK rarefaction, the Chao1 estimator, and Recon v2.1 estimates of unobserved clonotypes. Generation probabilities for all TCRbeta clonotypes obtained by the gDNA method from several donors were computed using OLGA. TCRdb obtained this table from immuneACCESS and retained in-frame rearrangements with V and J assigned. These tables miss some clones; where compared with another copy, unresolved V genes account for less than half of the shortfall, and the remainder is unexplained. V and J calls and clone size come straight from that table; D and trimming were deduced from the DNA. The sample has some 2,000,000 clones on record, about 95% of them singletons. The top ten hold 0.1% to 0.15% of the sample.

Donors were healthy HIV-negative adults with no recently reported acute infections or vaccinations. Every donor was a Caucasian adult residing in Nashville, Tennessee, USA. CD4+ T cells were enriched through magnetic negative selection, after which naive cells were positively selected on CD45RA and the remaining negative fraction served as the memory subset. Blood was collected by leukapheresis, and PBMCs were isolated by Ficoll-Histopaque density gradient centrifugation and then cryopreserved in liquid nitrogen vapor phase. Analytical flow cytometry was used to check the purity and quantity of each magnetically sorted T cell population. From each sorted fraction, genomic DNA was isolated and quantified by UV absorbance on a Nanodrop 2000c. Reading from cysteine to phenylalanine, the CDR3 counts 15 amino acids. Only the CDR3 portion is preserved as DNA: 45 bases, with reading frame beginning at the first base. CDR1 and CDR2 (MNHNS, SASEGT) derive from the germline V gene. Deletion took 4 bases off V and 2 bases off J, with a span of 15 bases between the germline ends.

Sequenced material: naive CD4+ T cells sorted from blood. Taken with the paper, the label for cell subset or site translates to: CD45RA+ positively selected. The chain is encoded by TRBV6-1 joined to TRBJ2-7; the D gene identity is not certain. The source is a man aged 18 to 29 in good health. The bases read TGTGCCAGCAGTGCATCCGGTGTGGGCACCTACGAGCAGTACTTC. Its coded protein is CASSASGVGTYEQYF.